A single TCR beta chain is shown here with its context. The data stem from a study of blood T cell repertoires in COVID-19. V gave up 0 bases and J gave up 0 bases, with 6 bases separating them. Germline V gene lookup returns CDR1 SGDLS and CDR2 YYNGEE. This CDR3 contains 14 residues. Per the original methods: Reference gene primer amplification gave estimated nucleated cell counts. Sequencing used immunoSEQ multiplex PCR; TCRdb keeps in-frame clones, though not all of them. The DNA was the basis for D and trimming; V, J and clone size are from that table. There are more than 300,000 clones in the sample; around 87% occur only once, and roughly 10% lies in the top ten.

This chain links TRBV9 with TRBJ1-1; the D is unclear. This TCR was recovered from a woman under 40 with COVID-19, enrolled during active disease. What was sequenced was peripheral blood. The CDR3 reads CASSVAWLNTEAFF. In DNA, the CDR3 is TGTGCCAGCAGCGTAGCATGGCTGAACACTGAAGCTTTCTTT.